This TCR beta chain was profiled in a study of cytotoxic CD8 clonotypes in ibrutinib-treated CLL. Overall study findings and caveats: T-cell clonality at baseline went above that of age-matched healthy donors and rose and fell with circulating CD8+ T-cell counts. Upon ibrutinib response clonality rose, and upon progression it fell back toward baseline.

With respect to this clone: Its antigen is as yet unknown.

The CDR3 contains 14 residues. Germline V gene sequence: CDR1 SGHVS, CDR2 FNYEAQ. The V gene lost 3 bases and the J gene lost 0 bases, with 6 bases spanning the gap. Deep sequencing aimed at 1 in 200,000 to 1 in 1 million T cells' resolution. Method: immunoSEQ multiplex PCR; TCRdb's copy keeps in-frame clones and lacks some. The sample shows under 300,000 clones, under 75% of them seen only once. This chain links TRBV7-6 with TRBJ1-3, with unresolved D. This TCR derives from a human donor with chronic lymphocytic leukemia. The sequencing used PBMCs, collected after 24 months of ibrutinib treatment. CDR3 loop: CASSLPSSGNTIYF. The CDR3 region has the DNA TGTGCCAGCAGCTTGCCCAGCTCTGGAAACACCATATATTTT.